One and the same sample provided the 9 T cell receptor beta chains below, sequenced in a study of blood T cell repertoires in COVID-19. Only in-frame clones appear in the TCRdb table, and some are missing; sequencing was by immunoSEQ multiplex PCR. In the table there are a few hundred thousand clones, around nine tenths of which are singletons. The sequenced sample consisted of PBMCs or T cells enriched from blood (not recorded which). These TCRs come from a woman aged 30 to 39 who had recovered from COVID-19.

The rearrangement joins TRBV6-4 to TRBJ1-1; TRBD1 matches 8 bases. Germline values: CDR1 MRHNA, CDR2 SNTAGT. Trimming removed 2 bases from V and 4 bases from J; junction bases left unmatched: 6. The CDR3 extends over 15 amino acids. The CDR3 coding sequence is TGTGCCAGCAGTGACCCCGGACAGGGTGGCACTGAAGCTTTCTTT. Translated: CASSDPGQGGTEAFF.

The chain recombines TRBV4-1 with TRBJ2-4; TRBD2 might be the D (6 bases). This CDR3 comprises 22 residues. Germline V gives CDR1 MGHRA, CDR2 YSYEKL. V lost 2 bases and J 2 bases, leaving 31 bases between the germline ends. This CDR3 reads CASSQNNPALNREIPPKNIQYF. CDR3 DNA sequence: TGCGCCAGCAGCCAAAATAACCCGGCACTAAACCGGGAGATCCCACCCAAAAACATTCAGTACTTC.

CDR3 protein: CSVEGRGTKHGQFF. Here the CDR3 DNA reads TGCAGCGTTGAAGGGCGGGGGACCAAACACGGGCAGTTCTTC. The J gene is TRBJ2-1, the V gene TRBV29-1, with TRBD2 identical over 7 bases. Germline V gene data show CDR1 as SQVTM and CDR2 as ANQGSEA. Trimming cost V 1 base and J 12 bases; bases outside gene matches: 12. This CDR3 is built from 14 residues.

This sequence joins TRBV6-5 and TRBJ1-1, with 8 bases lining up with TRBD1. The CDR3 contains 14 residues. V was pared by 4 bases and J by 3 bases, with 4 bases of the junction left unmatched. Germline-derived CDR1 and CDR2 are MNHEY and SVGAGI. In nucleotides, the CDR3 is TGTGCCAGCAGTTCCGGACAGGGCGACACTGAAGCTTTCTTT. It codes for CASSSGQGDTEAFF.

The sample holds one count of this clone. V and J are TRBV11-2 and TRBJ1-5; D perhaps matches TRBD1 (6 bases). V was shortened by 1 base and J by 3 bases, with 10 bases between the two germline ends. Germline-derived CDR1 and CDR2 are SGHAT and FQNNGV. The length of the CDR3 is 15 residues. CDR3 nucleotides: TGTGCCAGCAGCTTAGGTCGGACAGTCAATCAGCCCCAGCATTTT. Translated, it gives CASSLGRTVNQPQHF. Full variable domain (missing parts from reference TRBV11-2 and TRBJ1-5): EAGVAQSPRYKIIEKRQSVAFWCNPISGHATLYWYQQILGQGPKLLIQFQNNGVVDDSQLPKDRFSAERLKGVDSTLKIQPAKLEDSAVYLCASSLGRTVNQPQHFGDGTRLSIL.

This chain joins TRBV10-3 and TRBJ2-2; TRBD1 matches 8 bases. CDR1 is ENHRY and CDR2 is SYGVKD in the germline V gene. This CDR3 has 14 residues. The ends lost 4 bases at V and 5 bases at J; junction bases unmatched: 3. CDR3 sequence: CAISGTGQTGELFF. The CDR3 coding sequence is TGTGCCATCAGTGGGACAGGGCAAACCGGGGAGCTGTTTTTT.

The gene calls are TRBV11-2 and TRBJ1-3; 7 bases fit TRBD1. Germline loops: CDR1 SGHAT, CDR2 FQNNGV. The CDR3 contains 15 residues. V shed 6 bases, J shed 3 bases, and the junction held 8 bases outside the gene matches. CDR3 nucleotide sequence: TGTGCCAGCAGTTCCAGACAGGGCGGTGGAAACACCATATATTTT. It yields the protein CASSSRQGGGNTIYF. Variable domain in full (rest from reference TRBV11-2 and TRBJ1-3): EAGVAQSPRYKIIEKRQSVAFWCNPISGHATLYWYQQILGQGPKLLIQFQNNGVVDDSQLPKDRFSAERLKGVDSTLKIQPAKLEDSAVYLCASSSRQGGGNTIYFGEGSWLTVV.

The chain recombines TRBV13 with TRBJ1-5; no clear D. V lost 3 bases and J lost 7, with 7 bases in between. The CDR3 covers 12 residues. The germline CDR1 and CDR2 sequences are PRHDT and FYEKMQ (reference sequence). Here the CDR3 reads CASSFPGQPQHF. The CDR3 DNA is TGTGCCAGCAGCTTCCCGGGGCAGCCCCAGCATTTT.

This clone was seen a handful of times. V and J are TRBV27 and TRBJ2-7; TRBD1 agrees at 9 bases. CDR3 length equals 17 residues. Germline V CDR1 and CDR2: MNHEY, SMNVEV (reference sequence). Losses at the gene ends were 5 bases for V and 2 bases for J; bases not matched to a gene: 13. The CDR3 DNA reads as TGTGCCAGCAGTACCGGGACAGGGTCTTCTGGGACCTACGAGCAGTACTTC. This translates into CASSTGTGSSGTYEQYF.